One and the same sample provided the 28 T cell receptor beta chains below, sequenced in a study of CD8 T cells in ankylosing spondylitis. TCRdb itself ran the 5' RACE reads through MiXCR, one entry per CDR3 protein. The table includes hundreds of thousands of distinct CDR3 sequences, roughly 26% detected once. Sequenced material: blood, either unsorted or a sorted T cell fraction (not recorded which). The origin of the receptors is a male donor with ankylosing spondylitis or in good health (not recorded which).

The chain links TRBV12-3 or TRBV12-4 to TRBJ2-7; D tentatively reads TRBD1 or TRBD2 (6 bases each). V was shortened by 4 bases and J by 4 bases, with 14 bases between the two germline ends. This CDR3 has 14 amino acids. CDR3 amino acids: CASSSQGGSYEQYF. CDR3 nucleotide sequence: TGTGCCAGCAGTTCACAGGGAGGAAGTTACGAGCAGTACTTC.

This sequence joins TRBV6-8 and TRBJ1-2; D is undetermined. Germline loops: CDR1 MNHGY, CDR2 SAAAGT. This CDR3 region has 15 residues. Trimming removed 7 bases at V and 3 bases at J, with 18 bases between. CDR3 nucleotide sequence: TGTGCCAGCACCTACCTGCATCCCGCGTACTATGGCTACACCTTC. Encoded protein: CASTYLHPAYYGYTF.

J is TRBJ2-1 and V is TRBV23-1, with a tentative D call TRBD1 (5 bases). TRBV23-1 is marked as an open reading frame, function uncertain. The CDR3 loop spans 20 amino acids. V gave up 9 bases and J gave up 6 bases, with 36 bases separating them. The CDR3 is CARYNQGKETDQHSSNEQFF. The CDR3, as DNA: TGCGCCAGGTACAATCAGGGAAAGGAAACGGACCAACACTCCAGCAATGAGCAGTTCTTC.

This clonotype was detected ten times or more. V gene TRBV14 combines with J gene TRBJ2-3; 7 bases match TRBD2. The germline CDR1 and CDR2 sequences are SGHDN and FVKESK. J lost 8 bases, V lost 3 bases, and 5 bases had no gene match. There are 13 residues in the CDR3. The CDR3, as DNA: TGTGCCAGCAGCCACCTAGCGGCCCGTACGCAGTATTTT. This encodes CASSHLAARTQYF.

This clonotype was counted ten times or more. This chain connects TRBV20-1 to TRBJ2-2, with a tentative D call TRBD1 (6 bases). CDR1 and CDR2 from the germline V gene are DFQATT and SNEGSKA (reference sequence). V dropped 6 bases and J dropped 5 bases, with 7 bases sitting between them. This CDR3 is 11 amino acids long. CDR3 amino acids: CSARGTGELFF. The CDR3 DNA reads as TGCAGTGCAAGGGGGACCGGGGAGCTGTTTTTT.

The V call is TRBV12-3 or TRBV12-4, the J call TRBJ2-7; 8 bases line up with TRBD2. The CDR3 covers 15 residues. Trimming at V came to 6 bases and at J to 0 bases, leaving 7 bases not matched to a gene. The CDR3 sequence: CASSPSGGSSYEQYF. CDR3 nucleotides: TGTGCCAGCAGCCCGAGCGGGGGAAGCTCCTACGAGCAGTACTTC.

The sample holds many counts of this clonotype. This chain joins TRBV7-8 and TRBJ2-5; the D gene is possibly TRBD2 (5 bases). The ends were cut back, 2 bases at V and 3 bases at J, with 13 bases in the middle. CDR1 is SGHVS, CDR2 FQNEAQ, per germline. The CDR3 extends over 15 amino acids. As DNA, the CDR3 is TGTGCCAGCAGCTTATCGGGAACTAGTAAAGAGACCCAGTACTTC. This translates into CASSLSGTSKETQYF.

This clonotype was recorded many times. The chain combines TRBV7-9 with TRBJ2-5, with D unclear. There are 15 residues in the CDR3. Germline CDR1 is SEHNR and CDR2 is FQNEAQ (reference sequence). The V end lost 0 bases, the J end lost 5 bases, and 13 bases lay between the germline ends. The CDR3, as DNA: TGTGCCAGCAGCTTAGCGTTGAAAAATCGGGAGACCCAGTACTTC. The encoded protein is CASSLALKNRETQYF.

This clonotype came up many times. This chain connects TRBV2 to TRBJ2-5; D is possibly TRBD1 (7 bases). Per the germline V gene, CDR1 is SNHLY and CDR2 is FYNNEI. The CDR3 length is 15 residues. V was clipped by 6 bases and J by 1 base, with 15 bases between them. The CDR3 loop reads CASSEGGTAQETQYF. CDR3 nucleotides: TGTGCCAGCAGCGAGGGCGGGACAGCCCAAGAGACCCAGTACTTC.

The V and J genes are TRBV29-1 and TRBJ2-1; TRBD2 is a possible D gene (5 bases). The germline V and J ends were trimmed by 7 bases and 0 bases, with 13 bases remaining between them. The germline gives CDR1 SQVTM, CDR2 ANQGSEA. This CDR3 region has 14 residues. This CDR3 is CSGGLGSSYNEQFF. The CDR3 DNA reads as TGCAGCGGGGGTCTGGGGAGCTCCTACAATGAGCAGTTCTTC.

The gene calls are TRBV20-1 and TRBJ2-7; D gene uncertain. V was pared by 3 bases and J by 3 bases, with 12 bases between. CDR3 size: 13 residues. The germline V gene has CDR1 DFQATT and CDR2 SNEGSKA (reference sequence). CDR3 sequence (DNA): TGCAGTGCTAGTTCCGCTCACCACTACGAGCAGTACTTC. Its protein is CSASSAHHYEQYF.

The chain uses TRBV5-1 and TRBJ2-1; the D gene is possibly TRBD1 (5 bases). Trimming took off 4 bases at V and 5 bases at J, with 16 bases between the two ends. The germline V gene has CDR1 SGHRS and CDR2 YFSETQ. There are 15 residues in the CDR3. In DNA form, the CDR3 reads TGCGCCAGCAGCCTGCAGGGCGCCAAGAACAATGAGCAGTTCTTC. It encodes CASSLQGAKNNEQFF.

This clonotype has ten or more counts. The genes are TRBV12-3 or TRBV12-4 and TRBJ1-2; D uncertain. The CDR3 has 13 residues. V lost 4 bases to trimming and J lost 6 bases, with 12 bases between them. CDR3 DNA: TGTGCCAGCAGTTCGGCCGGTATCGATGGCTACACCTTC. Translated: CASSSAGIDGYTF.

This clonotype turned up a few times. The chain has TRBV18 and TRBJ1-2; D not resolved. The CDR3 consists of 15 residues. V gave up 1 base and J gave up 3 bases, with 12 bases separating them. Germline CDR1 reads KGHSH; CDR2 reads LQKENI. This chain's CDR3 is CASSPLSTPDYGYTF. The CDR3 DNA reads as TGTGCCAGCTCACCACTCTCCACCCCGGACTATGGCTACACCTTC.

This clonotype was observed a few times. V gene TRBV18 combines with J gene TRBJ2-5; D uncertain. Germline V gene sequence: CDR1 KGHSH, CDR2 LQKENI. The CDR3 spans 15 residues. V shed 6 bases and J shed 1 base, with 15 bases lying between them. The CDR3 here is CASSPRVRSQETQYF. The CDR3, as DNA: TGTGCCAGCTCTCCCCGGGTCCGGAGCCAAGAGACCCAGTACTTC.

This chain uses TRBV6-2 or TRBV6-3 with TRBJ2-7; 9 bases match TRBD2. CDR1 and CDR2 from the germline V gene are MNHEY and SVGEGT. V dropped 7 bases and J dropped 4; count of bases not matched to a gene: 8. There are 14 residues in the CDR3. The CDR3 here is CASIDSGSRYEQYF. The CDR3 bases are TGTGCCAGCATCGATAGCGGGAGTCGGTACGAGCAGTACTTC.

This CDR3 is CASSAGTSGTGELFF. CDR3 sequence (DNA): TGTGCCAGCAGCGCAGGGACTAGCGGAACCGGGGAGCTGTTTTTT. This chain uses TRBV9 with TRBJ2-2; 11 bases are a match to TRBD2. V dropped 3 bases and J dropped 5; count of bases not matched to a gene: 3. The CDR3 runs to 15 residues. In germline, CDR1 is SGDLS, CDR2 YYNGEE. The whole variable domain, filled in from reference TRBV9 and TRBJ2-2, reads DSGVTQTPKHLITATGQRVTLRCSPRSGDLSVYWYQQSLDQGLQFLIQYYNGEERAKGNILERFSAQQFPDLHSELNLSSLELGDSALYFCASSAGTSGTGELFFGEGSRLTVL.

This clonotype was found many times. The chain joins TRBV29-1 to TRBJ2-3; the D gene is possibly TRBD1 (5 bases). V dropped 5 bases and J dropped 0 bases, with 15 bases sitting between them. Germline V gene lookup returns CDR1 SQVTM and CDR2 ANQGSEA. The CDR3 length is 15 residues. The CDR3 here is CSVTQGGTSTDTQYF. As DNA, the CDR3 is TGCAGCGTTACCCAGGGCGGAACTAGCACAGATACGCAGTATTTT.

This clonotype occurred many times. The V and J genes are TRBV3-1 and TRBJ2-7; D tentatively fits TRBD1 or TRBD2 (6 bases each). The V gene lost 2 bases and the J gene lost 5 bases, with 13 bases spanning the gap. From germline, CDR1 is LGHDT and CDR2 YNNKEL (reference sequence). The CDR3 runs 14 residues. CDR3 sequence: CASSQLIGGDEQYF. In nucleotides, the CDR3 is TGTGCCAGCAGCCAATTAATCGGGGGCGACGAGCAGTACTTC.

This clonotype occurred many times. The chain has TRBV5-1 and TRBJ1-5, with D possibly matching TRBD1 (5 bases). From germline, CDR1 is SGHRS and CDR2 YFSETQ. This CDR3 is 13 amino acids long. The V gene lost 5 bases and the J gene lost 4 bases, with 10 bases spanning the gap. CDR3 region: CASRPGPNQPQHF. Written as DNA, the CDR3 is TGCGCCAGCAGACCGGGACCAAATCAGCCCCAGCATTTT.

At least ten counts were recorded for this clonotype. V and J are TRBV6-2 or TRBV6-3 and TRBJ2-3; TRBD1 agrees at 7 bases. Germline CDR1 MNHEY, CDR2 SVGEGT. CDR3 length: 12 amino acids. With V trimmed by 10 bases and J by 2 bases, 3 bases remained unmatched. The CDR3 DNA reads as TGTGCCACCGGACAGGTCACAGATACGCAGTATTTT. The encoded protein is CATGQVTDTQYF.

This clonotype was observed a handful of times. V usage is TRBV19 and J usage is TRBJ1-1; no reliable D call. The CDR3 length is 15 residues. Trimming took off 1 base at V and 3 bases at J, with 12 bases between the two ends. Germline CDR1 LNHDA, CDR2 SQIVND (reference sequence). Here the CDR3 DNA reads TGTGCCAGTAGTATAGGTCAGGTAGTCGACACTGAAGCTTTCTTT. As protein: CASSIGQVVDTEAFF.

CDR3 coding DNA: TGCGCCAGCAGCCAAGATTTAGGGTCGACTTTCTTT. Translation: CASSQDLGSTFF. This chain uses TRBV4-1 with TRBJ1-1; D is undetermined. The V end lost 0 bases, the J end lost 12 bases, and 11 bases lay between the germline ends. In germline, CDR1 is MGHRA, CDR2 YSYEKL. There are 12 residues in the CDR3.

The DNA for the CDR3 is TGTGCCAGCAGCCGCGTCCCGGGACAGGGCTGGAACACTGAAGCTTTCTTT. This translates into CASSRVPGQGWNTEAFF. This sequence joins TRBV11-1 and TRBJ1-1; 9 bases align to TRBD1. Per germline, CDR1 SGHAT and CDR2 FQDESV (reference sequence). The CDR3 has 17 amino acids. V dropped 5 bases and J dropped 1; count of bases not matched to a gene: 11. Based on the CDR3 plus reference TRBV11-1 and TRBJ1-1, the full variable domain is EAEVAQSPRYKITEKSQAVAFWCDPISGHATLYWYRQILGQGPELLVQFQDESVVDDSQLPKDRFSAERLKGVDSTLKIQPAELGDSAMYLCASSRVPGQGWNTEAFFGQGTRLTVV.

The sample holds many counts of this clonotype. V and J are TRBV12-3 or TRBV12-4 and TRBJ2-7; 7 bases match TRBD1. This CDR3 has 12 residues. With 5 bases clipped from V and 11 bases from J, the junction kept 9 bases outside the gene matches. The CDR3 is CASSDGTVREYF. The CDR3 coding sequence is TGTGCCAGCAGTGACGGGACAGTTCGCGAGTACTTC.

This clonotype came up many times. The CDR3 here is CASSQELRQVRTDTQYF. The DNA of the CDR3 is TGCGCCAGCAGCCAAGAGCTGAGGCAGGTCCGCACAGATACGCAGTATTTT. The gene calls are TRBV4-3 and TRBJ2-3; unclear D gene. The CDR3 sequence is 17 residues long. V shed 0 bases and J shed 1 base, with 14 bases lying between them. In germline, CDR1 is LGHNA, CDR2 YSLEER.

The chain employs TRBV20-1 and TRBJ2-5; D remains ambiguous. In germline, CDR1 is DFQATT, CDR2 SNEGSKA (reference sequence). The ends were cut back, 2 bases at V and 4 bases at J, with 11 bases in the middle. There are 13 residues in the CDR3. The CDR3 bases are TGCAGTGCTAGACTACCCACTTTAGAGACCCAGTACTTC. The encoded protein is CSARLPTLETQYF.

CDR3 amino acids: CASSQEGRREASYNEQFF. The CDR3 DNA is TGTGCCAGCAGCCAAGAGGGAAGGCGGGAGGCATCCTACAATGAGCAGTTCTTC. This chain uses TRBV3-1 with TRBJ2-1; 8 nucleotides line up with TRBD2. CDR1 and CDR2 from the germline V gene are LGHDT and YNNKEL (reference sequence). This CDR3 is 18 amino acids long. J was trimmed by 1 base and V by 0 bases; bases with no gene match: 8.